The rows below give T cell receptor beta chains drawn from one sample of a study of T cell changes during pregnancy in multiple sclerosis. Assay used: immunoSEQ multiplex PCR; TCRdb lists only in-frame clones, some missing. The sample includes fewer than 85,000 clones, 92% of them seen just once. The material was peripheral blood, obtained in the first trimester of pregnancy. These receptors were taken from a female donor in good health, enrolled as a control in a pregnancy study. The CDR3 runs from the conserved cysteine through the conserved F or W. A D gene is named only where the DNA matches it firmly. Clone size, where shown, is once, few, many, or a class for clones that have expanded.

>TRBD2|13|NA|TRBJ2-5|TRBV18
TGTGCCAGCTCACCTCCGGGAGGGGAGACCCAGTACTTC
CASSPPGGETQYF
>NA|15|once|TRBJ1-4|TRBV7-2
TGTGCCAGCAGCTCGCAGGGGTTTGCTAATGAAAAACTGTTTTTT
CASSSQGFANEKLFF
>TRBD1|17|NA|TRBJ1-5|TRBV2
TGTGCCAGCAGTGTGACAGGGGCCCGTAATAGCAATCAGCCCCAGCATTTT
CASSVTGARNSNQPQHF
>TRBD2|14|once|TRBJ2-1|TRBV29-1
TGCAGCGTTGAGAGACTAGCGGGAGGGCCGGTCAGGTTCTTC
CSVERLAGGPVRFF
>NA|15|NA|TRBJ1-5|TRBV30
TGTGCCTGGAGCGAGTACGGGGGGATGCGGCAGCCCCAGCATTTT
CAWSEYGGMRQPQHF
>NA|12|NA|TRBJ2-1|TRBV29-1
TGCAGCGTCGCCTCTTACCGCGATGAGCAGTTCTTC
CSVASYRDEQFF
>NA|15|NA|TRBJ1-3|TRBV4-2
TGTGCCAGCAGCCAAGAGGTAGACTCTGGAAACACCATATATTTT
CASSQEVDSGNTIYF
>NA|16|NA|TRBJ2-1|TRBV6-4
TGTGCCAGCAGTATTTTAGGGGGAGCGGTCTACAATGAGCAGTTCTTC
CASSILGGAVYNEQFF
>NA|13|once|TRBJ1-2|TRBV6-5
TGTGCCAGCAGTTACGACAGTAACTATGGCTACACCTTC
CASSYDSNYGYTF
>TRBD1|18|NA|TRBJ2-5|TRBV27
TGTGCCAGCACCCCAAGGGGGCAGGGCTTAGGTGGGCAAGAGACCCAGTACTTC
CASTPRGQGLGGQETQYF
>NA|15|NA|TRBJ2-7|TRBV28
TGTGCCAGCAGGTCTCATGGGCAGGGCTTTAACGAGCAGTACTTC
CASRSHGQGFNEQYF
>NA|14|few|TRBJ1-3|TRBV28
TGTGCCAGCAGTTCAACAGGTCAAGGAAACACCATATATTTT
CASSSTGQGNTIYF
>NA|15|NA|TRBJ2-7|TRBV2
TGTGCCAGCAGCCTCTACGGGGACACTCGCTACGAGCAGTACTTC
CASSLYGDTRYEQYF
>NA|16|once|TRBJ2-5|TRBV29-1
TGCAGCGTTGAAGATTTTAGAGCTTCGGGGAGGGAGACCCAGTACTTC
CSVEDFRASGRETQYF
>NA|14|once|TRBJ1-5|TRBV19
TGTGCCAGTACGTCGGTTGAGAGCAATCAGCCCCAGCATTTT
CASTSVESNQPQHF
>TRBD2|12|NA|TRBJ2-7|TRBV11-2
TGTGCCAGCAGCTTTAGCGGGAGCGAGCAGTACTTC
CASSFSGSEQYF
>TRBD1|15|NA|TRBJ1-2|TRBV19
TGTGCCAGTAGTACCCGACAGGGGGTAAACTATGGCTACACCTTC
CASSTRQGVNYGYTF
>NA|13|NA|TRBJ2-7|TRBV5-1
TGCGCCAGCAGCTTGCAGGACAGCTACGAGCAGTACTTC
CASSLQDSYEQYF
>TRBD1|17|NA|TRBJ1-2|TRBV28
TGTGCCAGCAGTTTATGGTCGGGACAGGGGTACGGCTATGGCTACACCTTC
CASSLWSGQGYGYGYTF
>NA|13|NA|TRBJ2-7|TRBV2
TGTGCCAGCAGTGGGGAGCGACACTACGAGCAGTACTTC
CASSGERHYEQYF
>NA|13|NA|TRBJ1-2|TRBV29-1
TGCAGCGTACACGGGCAGGGAGGCTATGGCTACACCTTC
CSVHGQGGYGYTF
>NA|14|NA|TRBJ1-5|TRBV10-2
TGCGCCAGCAGTGGGGGCGTAGACGATCAGCCCCAGCATTTT
CASSGGVDDQPQHF
>NA|18|NA|TRBJ2-7|TRBV4-1
TGCGCCAGCAGCCAAGATACGATCCGGCTCAGGGCAATGGACGAGCAGTACTTC
CASSQDTIRLRAMDEQYF
>TRBD2|15|NA|TRBJ2-1|TRBV5-4
TGTGCCAGCAGCTTGGCGGCGGGAGCCTACAATGAGCAGTTCTTC
CASSLAAGAYNEQFF
>TRBD1|15|NA|TRBJ2-5|TRBV30
TGTGCCTGGAGTGAGGACAGGGGTGGCCAAGAGACCCAGTACTTC
CAWSEDRGGQETQYF
>NA|15|NA|TRBJ2-5|TRBV28
TGTGCCAGCAGTGATAGGGGTGGGGGCAGAGAGACCCAGTACTTC
CASSDRGGGRETQYF
>TRBD2|16|once|TRBJ2-1|TRBV7-9
TGTGCCAGCAGCTTAGGTTACACTAGCGGGAGCTATGAGCAGTTCTTC
CASSLGYTSGSYEQFF
>TRBD1|15|NA|TRBJ1-2|TRBV5-1
TGCGCCAGCAGCATGGGACAGGGGGAGAACTATGGCTACACCTTC
CASSMGQGENYGYTF